These 17 T cell receptor beta chains originate from one sample sequenced in a study of CD8+ T cells in alopecia areata. Extracted from the samples, RNA was reverse transcribed into cDNA to serve as the sequencing template. Profiling relied on immunoSEQ multiplex PCR, and the TCRdb table lists in-frame clones only, not all of them. This sample has 100,000 to 150,000 clones, with roughly two fifths found just once. Sequencing was performed on CD4+ T cells sorted from blood. The receptors shown here come from a human donor with alopecia areata.

The chain joins TRBV2 to TRBJ1-5; weak D call: TRBD1 (6 bases). There are 14 residues in the CDR3. The V end lost 3 bases, the J end lost 7 bases, and 13 bases lay between the germline ends. Looked up from germline, CDR1 is SNHLY and CDR2 is FYNNEI. For the CDR3, the DNA is TGTGCCAGCAGTGAGGAGGCAGGGGTCCAGCCCCAGCATTTT. Its protein product is CASSEEAGVQPQHF.

The rearrangement joins TRBV18 to TRBJ2-3; tentative D call: TRBD1 (6 bases). The V gene lost 4 bases and the J gene lost 5 bases, with 7 bases spanning the gap. The CDR3 has 12 residues. Germline lookup yields CDR1 KGHSH and CDR2 LQKENI. CDR3 residues: CASSLGGDTQYF. The CDR3 nucleotides are TGTGCCAGCTCACTAGGGGGAGATACGCAGTATTTT.

The chain joins TRBV29-1 to TRBJ1-1; tentatively, D is TRBD1 (5 bases). The CDR3 is 13 residues long. The V end was cut by 5 bases, the J end by 0 bases, with 10 bases between. CDR1 is SQVTM and CDR2 is ANQGSEA in the germline V gene. The CDR3 DNA sequence: TGCAGCGTTTCGACAGTTTTGAACACTGAAGCTTTCTTT. Amino acids: CSVSTVLNTEAFF.

The J gene is TRBJ2-5, the V gene TRBV5-1; tentatively, D is TRBD1 or TRBD2 (5 bases each). The CDR3 extends over 14 amino acids. Germline CDR1 reads SGHRS; CDR2 reads YFSETQ. V lost 7 bases to trimming and J lost 5 bases, with 18 bases between them. CDR3 sequence reads: CASVRDLRAETQYF. As DNA, the CDR3 is TGCGCCAGCGTCCGGGACCTTCGTGCGGAGACCCAGTACTTC.

The genes are TRBV4-3 and TRBJ2-5; 8 nucleotides agree with TRBD2. J lost 5 bases, V lost 3 bases, and 11 bases had no gene match. Germline CDR1 is LGHNA and CDR2 is YSLEER. The CDR3 runs 16 residues. CDR3 sequence reads: CASSQKSGRGDETQYF. DNA for the CDR3: TGCGCCAGCAGCCAGAAGAGCGGGAGAGGGGATGAGACCCAGTACTTC.

In its sample, this clone was seen a few times. The chain uses TRBV2 and TRBJ2-2; D remains ambiguous. The CDR3 loop spans 13 amino acids. From germline, CDR1 is SNHLY and CDR2 FYNNEI. Trimming stripped 2 bases from V and 4 bases from J, with 5 bases between. CDR3 sequence: CASSERGTGELFF. The DNA of the CDR3 is TGTGCCAGCAGTGAAAGAGGCACCGGGGAGCTGTTTTTT.

This clone was found a few times. The gene calls are TRBV20-1 and TRBJ1-4, with unresolved D. Trimming stripped 5 bases from V and 8 bases from J, with 9 bases between. Germline V gene sequence: CDR1 DFQATT, CDR2 SNEGSKA (reference sequence). This CDR3 is 11 amino acids long. CDR3 sequence (DNA): TGCAGTGCTGGGCCGGACGAAAAACTGTTTTTT. It encodes CSAGPDEKLFF.

This chain joins TRBV4-3 and TRBJ2-5; 7 bases are a match to TRBD1. Germline V gives CDR1 LGHNA, CDR2 YSLEER. This CDR3 spans 17 amino acids. After removal of 3 bases from V and 5 bases from J, the junction contained 15 bases not matched to a gene. The CDR3: CASSQDFGTAQGETQYF. The CDR3 DNA follows: TGCGCCAGCAGCCAGGACTTCGGGACAGCCCAGGGGGAGACCCAGTACTTC.

The rearrangement uses TRBV29-1 and TRBJ2-1, with 9 bases identical to TRBD2. The J segment lost 7 bases and the V segment lost 4 bases, leaving 5 bases of the junction unmatched. The CDR3 consists of 13 residues. Germline lookup yields CDR1 SQVTM and CDR2 ANQGSEA. CDR3 amino acids: CSVVAGVGNEQFF. The CDR3 bases are TGCAGCGTTGTAGCGGGAGTCGGAAATGAGCAGTTCTTC.

The chain carries TRBV29-1 and TRBJ2-7, with a weak D call TRBD1 (5 bases). The V gene lost 4 bases and the J gene lost 0 bases, with 13 bases spanning the gap. The CDR3 loop spans 14 amino acids. Germline CDR1 SQVTM, CDR2 ANQGSEA. The CDR3 bases are TGCAGCGTTGGGGGCCTGGAGTCCTCCTACGAGCAGTACTTC. It translates to CSVGGLESSYEQYF.

The rearrangement links TRBV7-3 to TRBJ2-5; maybe TRBD1 (7 bases). The CDR3 is made up of 13 amino acids. Germline CDR1 is SGHTA and CDR2 is FQGTGA. Trimming cost V 11 bases and J 5 bases, with 18 bases left between them. The CDR3, as DNA: TGTGCCGGGCCTGGAGGGGGCCGGGAGACCCAGTACTTC. Translated: CAGPGGGRETQYF. Drawing the rest from reference TRBV7-3 and TRBJ2-5, the complete variable domain is GAGVSQTPSNKVTEKGKYVELRCDPISGHTALYWYRQSLGQGPEFLIYFQGTGAADDSGLPNDRFFAVRPEGSVSTLKIQRTERGDSAVYLCAGPGGGRETQYFGPGTRLLVL.

This clone came up a few times. The rearrangement joins TRBV10-3 to TRBJ2-7, with TRBD2 identical over 9 bases. Trimming at V came to 3 bases and at J to 2 bases, leaving 14 bases not matched to a gene. CDR1 and CDR2 from the germline V gene are ENHRY and SYGVKD. The CDR3 length is 18 residues. CDR3 amino acids: CAISEAGGTGPPPYEQYF. The CDR3 DNA reads as TGTGCCATCAGTGAAGCGGGGGGAACAGGACCCCCGCCCTACGAGCAGTACTTC.

This clone was seen only a few times. The chain links TRBV14 to TRBJ2-6; D may be TRBD1 (5 bases). Germline V gives CDR1 SGHDN, CDR2 FVKESK. CDR3 length: 17 residues. Trimming cost V 3 bases and J 1 base, with 13 bases left between them. In DNA form, the CDR3 reads TGTGCCAGCAGCCATTACAATCAGGGTTCTGGGGCCAACGTCCTGACTTTC. Translation: CASSHYNQGSGANVLTF.

The V gene is TRBV15, the J gene TRBJ2-1, with 9 bases lining up with TRBD2. The CDR3 spans 16 residues. CDR1 is LNHNV, CDR2 YYDKDF, per germline (reference sequence). Trimming removed 1 base from V and 0 bases from J; junction bases left unmatched: 1. CDR3 nucleotides: TGTGCCACCAGCAGAGTTAGCGGGAGCTCCTACAATGAGCAGTTCTTC. Translation: CATSRVSGSSYNEQFF.

This clone was counted only a few times. J is TRBJ1-2 and V is TRBV29-1; 8 positions agree with TRBD1. Germline-derived CDR1 and CDR2 are SQVTM and ANQGSEA. With 6 bases clipped from V and 1 base from J, the junction kept 7 bases outside the gene matches. The CDR3 sequence is 14 residues long. The CDR3 loop is CSVDLTGVNYGYTF. The CDR3 DNA follows: TGCAGCGTCGACCTGACAGGGGTTAACTATGGCTACACCTTC. Supplemented by reference TRBV29-1 and TRBJ1-2, the full variable domain reads SAVISQKPSRDICQRGTSLTIQCQVDSQVTMMFWYRQQPGQSLTLIATANQGSEATYESGFVIDKFPISRPNLTFSTLTVSNMSPEDSSIYLCSVDLTGVNYGYTFGSGTRLTVV.

This clone showed up just a few times. This rearrangement joins TRBV15 to TRBJ1-1, with 8 bases identical to TRBD1. Germline V lookup: CDR1 LNHNV, CDR2 YYDKDF (reference sequence). V shed 0 bases and J 0 bases; nucleotides not matched to a gene: 3. CDR3 length equals 16 residues. CDR3 loop: CATSRDSGQVNTEAFF. CDR3 coding DNA: TGTGCCACCAGCAGAGATTCGGGACAGGTGAACACTGAAGCTTTCTTT.

The chain is built from TRBV28 and TRBJ2-7; D possibly corresponds to TRBD2 (5 bases). This CDR3 region has 12 residues. V gave up 6 bases and J gave up 7 bases, with 13 bases separating them. The germline V gene encodes CDR1 MDHEN and CDR2 SYDVKM. CDR3: CASSPGRGEQYF. Here the CDR3 DNA reads TGTGCCAGCAGCCCCGGTCGGGGAGAGCAGTACTTC.